Here is one T cell receptor (beta chain) with its context. Using immunoSEQ multiplex PCR, the repertoire was profiled, and TCRdb retains in-frame clones only, with some absent. The sample includes around 300,000 clones, over 70% of them seen just once. These data belong to a study of blood T cell repertoires in COVID-19. On the study more broadly: Samples of COVID-19 (acute and convalescent) were obtained from the United States, Italy and Spain. PBMCs, B-cell-depleted T cells, or T cells were the source of the cDNA or gDNA that made up the material.

Sequenced input: peripheral blood. The clonotype was recovered from a man aged 25 to 40 with active or convalescent COVID-19.

The CDR3 region has the DNA TGTGCCAGCAGGGGGACCGGGACAGGGGGCGAGCAGTACTTC. Its protein product is CASRGTGTGGEQYF. The chain uses TRBV2 and TRBJ2-7; 11 bases map to TRBD1. This CDR3 has 14 residues. In germline, CDR1 is SNHLY, CDR2 FYNNEI. V lost 6 bases to trimming and J lost 6 bases; unmatched junction nucleotides: 7.